Following are 3 T cell receptor beta chains from one sample sequenced in a study of vaccination and CD4 T cells after COVID-19. Antigens of these TCRs are unknown. Treatment specified: approximately 11-day PBMC culture with coronavirus spike peptide pools or control peptides (ViraFEST assay). The Oncomine TCR Beta short-read assay was applied to DNA of cultured CD4+ T cells. TCRdb itself ran the PCR reads through MiXCR, one entry per CDR3 protein. The table shows tens of thousands of distinct CDR3 sequences, with about 51% occurring only once. Material for sequencing was CD4+ T cells from blood, cultured in vitro. These receptor sequences come from a human donor who had recovered from COVID-19.

The rearrangement uses TRBV6-1 and TRBJ1-1; D possibly corresponds to TRBD1 (5 bases). The CDR3 sequence is 12 residues long. V shed 2 bases and J shed 4 bases, with 5 bases lying between them. CDR1 and CDR2 (germline): MNHNS, SASEGT. CDR3 loop: CASSEQGTEAFF. Written as DNA, the CDR3 is TGTGCCAGCAGTGAACAGGGCACTGAAGCTTTCTTT.

This clonotype occurred a few times. The chain uses TRBV11-3 and TRBJ2-2, with D possibly being TRBD1 (6 bases). Looked up from germline, CDR1 is SGHNT and CDR2 is YENEEA. The CDR3 spans 15 residues. V lost 4 bases, J lost 3 bases, and 12 bases lay in between. The CDR3 DNA is TGTGCCAGCAGCTCCCAGGGGCAGGACACCGGGGAGCTGTTTTTT. Translated: CASSSQGQDTGELFF.

This clonotype appeared a few times. The V gene is TRBV2, the J gene TRBJ1-1, with D hard to call. Germline loops: CDR1 SNHLY, CDR2 FYNNEI. V lost 3 bases and J lost 1, with 12 bases in between. This CDR3 contains 15 residues. This CDR3 reads CASSDLAGRNTEAFF. CDR3 DNA sequence: TGTGCCAGCAGTGATCTTGCAGGAAGGAACACTGAAGCTTTCTTT. Using reference TRBV2 and TRBJ1-1 for the parts outside the CDR3, the full variable domain is EPEVTQTPSHQVTQMGQEVILRCVPISNHLYFYWYRQILGQKVEFLVSFYNNEISEKSEIFDDQFSVERPDGSNFTLKIRSTKLEDSAMYFCASSDLAGRNTEAFFGQGTRLTVV.